The rows below give T cell receptor beta chains drawn from one sample of a study of lymphopenia after photon versus proton radiotherapy. The protocol was immunoSEQ multiplex PCR, while the TCRdb copy is restricted to in-frame clones and leaves out a portion. The sample contains 50,000 to 75,000 clones, approximately 86% of which appear only once. The starting material was peripheral blood, obtained from a patient treated with photon-based radiotherapy. The receptors were gathered from a man in his forties with gastric cancer. The CDR3 runs from the conserved cysteine through the conserved F or W. Fields, in order: CDR3 protein, CDR3 DNA, CDR3 length, D gene, clone size, J gene, V gene. D genes are given only for firm matches. Not all rows give a size; the values are once, few, many and, for expanded clones, a class.

CASSISPSGGSYNEQFF,TGTGCCAGTAGTATATCGCCTAGCGGGGGGTCCTACAATGAGCAGTTCTTC,17,TRBD2,NA,TRBJ2-1,TRBV19
CASSSLTGFQPQHF,TGTGCCAGCAGCTCTCTCACAGGGTTCCAGCCCCAGCATTTT,14,NA,once,TRBJ1-5,TRBV6-5
CASSESRRGTNTEAFF,TGTGCCAGCAGTGAATCGCGGCGGGGTACGAACACTGAAGCTTTCTTT,16,NA,NA,TRBJ1-1,TRBV25-1
CSVEDRGGKSNEKLFF,TGCAGCGTTGAAGACAGGGGCGGTAAATCTAATGAAAAACTGTTTTTT,16,NA,once,TRBJ1-4,TRBV29-1
CATHLDLNTEAFF,TGTGCCACCCACCTCGACCTGAACACTGAAGCTTTCTTT,13,NA,NA,TRBJ1-1,TRBV10-3
CASSPVAISNTGELFF,TGTGCCAGCAGCCCCGTGGCAATCTCGAACACCGGGGAGCTGTTTTTT,16,NA,NA,TRBJ2-2,TRBV4-2
CASRETGQNTEAFF,TGTGCCAGTAGGGAGACAGGGCAGAACACTGAAGCTTTCTTT,14,TRBD1,NA,TRBJ1-1,TRBV19
CASSQRSNNEQFF,TGCGCCAGCAGCCAACGATCGAACAATGAGCAGTTCTTC,13,NA,NA,TRBJ2-1,TRBV4-3
CASSVIGLQNTGELFF,TGTGCCAGCAGTGTCATAGGGTTGCAGAACACCGGGGAGCTGTTTTTT,16,NA,NA,TRBJ2-2,TRBV2
CASSQDIPDRGQGNQPQHF,TGTGCCAGCAGCCAAGATATCCCGGACAGGGGGCAGGGCAATCAGCCCCAGCATTTT,19,TRBD1,few,TRBJ1-5,TRBV4-2
CASSPRTGRSEAFF,TGTGCCAGCAGCCCGCGGACAGGGAGAAGTGAAGCTTTCTTT,14,TRBD1,NA,TRBJ1-1,TRBV9